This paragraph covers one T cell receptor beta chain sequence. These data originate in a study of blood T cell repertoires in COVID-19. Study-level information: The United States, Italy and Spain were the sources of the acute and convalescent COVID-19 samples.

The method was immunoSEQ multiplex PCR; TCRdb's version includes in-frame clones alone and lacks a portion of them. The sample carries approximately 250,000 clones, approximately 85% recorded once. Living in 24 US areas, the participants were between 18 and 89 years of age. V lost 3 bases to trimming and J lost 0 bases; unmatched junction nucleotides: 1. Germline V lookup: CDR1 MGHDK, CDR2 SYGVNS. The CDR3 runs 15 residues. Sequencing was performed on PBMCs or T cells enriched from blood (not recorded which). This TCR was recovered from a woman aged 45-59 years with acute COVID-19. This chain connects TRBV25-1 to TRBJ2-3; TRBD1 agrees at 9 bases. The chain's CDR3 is CASSDGTGSTDTQYF. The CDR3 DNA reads TGTGCCAGCAGTGATGGGACAGGGAGCACAGATACGCAGTATTTT. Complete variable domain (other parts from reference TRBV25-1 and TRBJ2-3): EADIYQTPRYLVIGTGKKITLECSQTMGHDKMYWYQQDPGMELHLIHYSYGVNSTEKGDLSSESTVSRIRTEHFPLTLESARPSHTSQYLCASSDGTGSTDTQYFGPGTRLTVL.